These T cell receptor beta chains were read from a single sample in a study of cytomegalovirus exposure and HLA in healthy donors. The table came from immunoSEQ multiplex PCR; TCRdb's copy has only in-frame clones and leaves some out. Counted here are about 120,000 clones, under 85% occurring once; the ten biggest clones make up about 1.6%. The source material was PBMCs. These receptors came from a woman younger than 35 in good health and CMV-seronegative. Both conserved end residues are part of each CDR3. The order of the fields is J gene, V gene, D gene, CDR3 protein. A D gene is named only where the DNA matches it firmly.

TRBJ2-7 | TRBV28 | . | CASNAGVSIRGGYF
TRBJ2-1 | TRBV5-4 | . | CASSSGVGVYNEQFF
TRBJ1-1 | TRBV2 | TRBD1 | CARGTGLGTEAFF
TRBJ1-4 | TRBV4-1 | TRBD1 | CASSQEGQANEKLFF
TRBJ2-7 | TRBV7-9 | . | CASSFGGDSYEQYF
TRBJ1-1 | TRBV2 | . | CASRWGREEMNTEAFF
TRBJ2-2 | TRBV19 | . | CASSIRVRSTGELFF
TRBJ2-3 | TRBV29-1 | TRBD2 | CSVRAGGTDTQYF
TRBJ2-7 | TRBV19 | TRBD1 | CASSMEQGAKYEQYF
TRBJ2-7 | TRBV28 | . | CASSFTLRYRSYEQYF
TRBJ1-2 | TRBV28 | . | CASSYPAGGIGYTF
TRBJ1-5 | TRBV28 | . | CASSFTGNYQPQHF
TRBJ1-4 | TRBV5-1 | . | CASSQGQKLFF